A selection of T cell receptor beta chains follows, all from one sample in a study of cytomegalovirus exposure and HLA in healthy donors. Sequenced by immunoSEQ multiplex PCR; TCRdb stores in-frame clones only, minus some. The sample has 140,000 or so clones, approximately 65% seen once. Sequenced input: PBMCs. The receptors derive from an older woman in good health and CMV-seronegative. Each CDR3 is given with its conserved first and last residue. The D gene is left open where the match is weak. Where a row states a size, it is once, few, many or the class of an expanded clone; other rows omit it.

v_gene	d_gene	abundance	j_gene	CDR3nt	CDR3aa
TRBV27	TRBD2	once	TRBJ2-7	TGTGCCAGCAGTTTAGGGACTAGCGGGCCCTACGAGCAGTACTTC	CASSLGTSGPYEQYF
TRBV28	NA	NA	TRBJ2-3	TGTGCCAGTCTAGCGAGAAGCACAGATACGCAGTATTTT	CASLARSTDTQYF
TRBV21-1	NA	NA	TRBJ2-4	TGTGCCAGCAGCAAAGGGAGCGGGGGTCCCTTAAACATTCAGTACTTC	CASSKGSGGPLNIQYF
TRBV6-5	NA	NA	TRBJ1-6	TGTGCCAGCAGTTACTCCCAGGGAATTAATAATTCACCCCTCCACTTT	CASSYSQGINNSPLHF
TRBV5-1	NA	NA	TRBJ2-7	TGCGCCAGCAGCTGGGCCAGGGCTTCCTACGAGCAGTACTTC	CASSWARASYEQYF
TRBV5-1	NA	once	TRBJ2-5	TGCGCCAGCAGGGTCGGGACGCGGGGGCAGTGGGAGACCCAGTACTTC	CASRVGTRGQWETQYF
TRBV7-3	NA	NA	TRBJ2-4	TGTGCCAGCAGCCCAGGGTGGGGAAACATTCAGTACTTC	CASSPGWGNIQYF
TRBV6-1	NA	NA	TRBJ1-6	TGTGCCAGCAGTGCCACAGATTATAATTCACCCCTCCACTTT	CASSATDYNSPLHF
TRBV14	TRBD1	NA	TRBJ2-7	TGTGCCAGCAGCCAAGTATCCGGGACAGGGAGACCCGACTTC	CASSQVSGTGRPDF
TRBV28	TRBD1	few	TRBJ2-5	TGTGCCAGCAGTTCAATGACAGGGGGCGCCGCTAGCGGCCCACAAGAGACCCAGTACTTC	CASSSMTGGAASGPQETQYF
TRBV19	NA	NA	TRBJ1-5	TGTGCCAGTAGTATAAGCGTGGATCAGCCCCAGCATTTT	CASSISVDQPQHF